The T cell receptor beta chain described here comes from a study of CD8 T cells in Susac syndrome. On this clonotype: Antigen: not known.

V dropped 4 bases and J dropped 6 bases, with 10 bases sitting between them. The CDR3 is made up of 13 amino acids. Germline assignment: CDR1 LGHDT and CDR2 YNNKEL (reference sequence). Healthy donors served as age- and sex-matched controls. Bulk CD8+ and CD4+ cells came from magnetic negative isolation; CD8+ TEMRA by FACS. Random hexamers were used to reverse transcribe about 0.5 to 1 ug of RNA. TCRdb independently ran MiXCR on the immunoSEQ multiplex PCR reads; one entry per CDR3 protein. The table includes 150,000 to 200,000 distinct CDR3 sequences, around 94% detected once. General study points: It was acknowledged by the study that relatively few individuals were included in its TCR sequencing and HLA analysis.

V usage is TRBV3-1 and J usage is TRBJ2-1, with no clear D. Material for sequencing was CD4+ T cells from PBMCs. The TCR comes from a human donor in good health. CDR3 sequence: CASSPPTINEQFF. The CDR3, as DNA: TGTGCCAGCAGCCCTCCGACAATCAATGAGCAGTTCTTC.